The 17 T cell receptor beta chains below come from one sample, sequenced in a study of T cells after posttransplantation cyclophosphamide. Using immunoSEQ multiplex PCR, the repertoire was profiled, and TCRdb retains in-frame clones only, with some absent. This table holds about 36,000 clones with no singletons; the top ten claim about 1.2%. The sequenced sample consisted of PBMCs. The receptors originated from a girl aged 10 to 17 in good health, CMV-negative, and a related stem cell transplant donor.

In this sample, this clone turned up a few times. The chain couples TRBV7-8 to TRBJ2-3, with TRBD2 identical over 7 bases. CDR1 and CDR2 from the germline V gene are SGHVS and FQNEAQ. Trimming cost V 5 bases and J 5 bases; bases outside gene matches: 19. The CDR3 is 18 amino acids. The CDR3 DNA reads TGTGCCAGCAGCCCCAACATAAAATCTATGCGGGGGATAGATACGCAGTATTTT. Protein product: CASSPNIKSMRGIDTQYF.

A word on this clone: An end of the junction differs from the germline gene, which may be a read error. The V and J genes are TRBV7-8 and TRBJ2-7, with TRBD2 as a possible D gene (6 bases). CDR1 SGHVS and CDR2 FQNEAQ come from the germline V gene. This CDR3 spans 12 amino acids. The CDR3 DNA reads as TGTGCCAGCCGACTAGATAGCGCTGCCTTGAACTTC. This translates into CASRLDSAALNF.

The rearrangement links TRBV27 to TRBJ2-1; TRBD1 might be the D (6 bases). In germline, CDR1 is MNHEY, CDR2 SMNVEV (reference sequence). This CDR3 has 13 amino acids. V was clipped by 6 bases and J by 6 bases, with 12 bases between them. DNA of the CDR3: TGTGCCAGCAGGCCCGGGACATCCAATGAGCAGTTCTTC. It codes for CASRPGTSNEQFF.

The chain combines TRBV9 with TRBJ1-5; possibly TRBD1 for D (6 bases). Per the germline V gene, CDR1 is SGDLS and CDR2 is YYNGEE. This CDR3 spans 14 amino acids. Trimming cost V 3 bases and J 7 bases, with 14 bases left between them. CDR3 residues: CASSEGGGTQPQHF. The CDR3 DNA sequence: TGTGCCAGCAGCGAGGGGGGGGGAACACAGCCCCAGCATTTT. Drawing the rest from reference TRBV9 and TRBJ1-5, the complete variable domain is DSGVTQTPKHLITATGQRVTLRCSPRSGDLSVYWYQQSLDQGLQFLIQYYNGEERAKGNILERFSAQQFPDLHSELNLSSLELGDSALYFCASSEGGGTQPQHFGDGTRLSIL.

In this sample, this clone turned up many times. The genes are TRBV28 and TRBJ1-1; possibly TRBD1 for D (6 bases). The V gene's germline CDR1 is MDHEN and CDR2 SYDVKM. Trimming removed 6 bases from V and 7 bases from J, with 21 bases in between. CDR3 size: 15 residues. CDR3 protein: CASSLPQGSKGEAFF. In DNA form, the CDR3 reads TGTGCCAGCAGCCTACCACAGGGTTCGAAGGGTGAAGCTTTCTTT.

This clone came up many times. This sequence joins TRBV30 and TRBJ2-2; 9 nucleotides line up with TRBD2. CDR1 is GTSNPN and CDR2 is SVGIG in the germline V gene (reference sequence). This CDR3 contains 14 residues. V shed 5 bases and J 7 bases; nucleotides not matched to a gene: 8. The CDR3 loop reads CAWDSSGSVGELFF. As DNA, the CDR3 is TGTGCCTGGGACAGTAGCGGGAGTGTCGGGGAGCTGTTTTTT. Variable domain in full (rest from reference TRBV30 and TRBJ2-2): SQTIHQWPATLVQPVGSPLSLECTVEGTSNPNLYWYRQAAGRGLQLLFYSVGIGQISSEVPQNLSASRPQDRQFILSSKKLLLSDSGFYLCAWDSSGSVGELFFGEGSRLTVL.

This clone was counted at least ten times. V usage is TRBV30 and J usage is TRBJ2-3; D is unclear. Germline V CDR1 and CDR2: GTSNPN, SVGIG (reference sequence). CDR3 length: 11 amino acids. The germline V and J ends were trimmed by 1 base and 9 bases, with 8 bases remaining between them. Here the CDR3 reads CAWSAKETQYF. For the CDR3, the DNA is TGTGCCTGGAGTGCTAAGGAGACGCAGTATTTT.

The chain joins TRBV29-1 to TRBJ2-7; 9 positions agree with TRBD1. V dropped 7 bases and J dropped 5; count of bases not matched to a gene: 3. Germline assignment: CDR1 SQVTM and CDR2 ANQGSEA. This CDR3 is 11 amino acids long. This chain's CDR3 is CSGGQGDEQYF. The CDR3 DNA sequence: TGCAGCGGGGGACAGGGAGACGAGCAGTACTTC.

This clone was observed many times. The chain recombines TRBV5-6 with TRBJ2-7, with TRBD1 as a possible D gene (5 bases). There are 16 residues in the CDR3. Germline-derived CDR1 and CDR2 are SGHDT and YYEEEE. Trimming cost V 3 bases and J 2 bases, with 18 bases left between them. The CDR3 spells CASSWDRGNKAYEQYF. The CDR3 region has the DNA TGTGCCAGCAGCTGGGATAGGGGAAACAAAGCCTACGAGCAGTACTTC.

This clone was seen only a few times. This chain's CDR3 is CASSSGQAPNTQYF. The CDR3 nucleotides read TGTGCCAGCTCTAGCGGGCAGGCCCCGAATACGCAGTATTTT. The chain joins TRBV7-3 to TRBJ2-3; 8 bases match TRBD2. The germline V gene has CDR1 SGHTA and CDR2 FQGTGA. J was trimmed by 7 bases and V by 8 bases; bases with no gene match: 11. This CDR3 has 14 amino acids. Full variable domain (missing parts from reference TRBV7-3 and TRBJ2-3): GAGVSQTPSNKVTEKGKYVELRCDPISGHTALYWYRQSLGQGPEFLIYFQGTGAADDSGLPNDRFFAVRPEGSVSTLKIQRTERGDSAVYLCASSSGQAPNTQYFGPGTRLTVL.

The chain couples TRBV28 to TRBJ2-5; 8 bases are shared with TRBD2. Near its end, the DNA agrees better with TRBJ2-7, so the J call may be wrong. There are 15 residues in the CDR3. In germline, CDR1 is MDHEN, CDR2 SYDVKM. This CDR3 is CASSFQRGPTYEQYF. In DNA, the CDR3 is TGTGCCAGCAGTTTCCAGCGGGGGCCTACCTACGAGCAGTACTTC.

In this sample, this clone turned up many times. Germline and junction disagree at one end, which may indicate a read error. This chain uses TRBV4-2 with TRBJ2-3; the D gene is possibly TRBD1 (5 bases). The CDR3 is made up of 14 amino acids. Germline CDR1 LGHNA, CDR2 YNFKEQ. The CDR3 here is CASSQDFGTGTQYF. For the CDR3, the DNA is TGTGCCAGCAGCCAAGATTTCGGTACAGGTACGCAGTATTTT.

There are many counts of this clone. This chain uses TRBV13 with TRBJ2-7; weak D call: TRBD2 (6 bases). Germline CDR1 and CDR2: PRHDT and FYEKMQ (reference sequence). This CDR3 spans 16 amino acids. V was clipped by 4 bases and J by 2 bases, with 18 bases between them. CDR3 nucleotide sequence: TGTGCCAGCAGCTACGTTCGCAAGAGCGGGCCCTACGAGCAGTACTTC. It codes for CASSYVRKSGPYEQYF.

The sample holds many counts of this clone. The rearrangement uses TRBV27 and TRBJ2-5; 11 nucleotides match TRBD1. The CDR3 covers 15 residues. Losses at the gene ends were 5 bases for V and 6 bases for J; bases not matched to a gene: 8. The V gene's germline CDR1 is MNHEY and CDR2 SMNVEV (reference sequence). The CDR3 coding sequence is TGTGCCAGCAGTCCGGACAGGGGGCATAATAAGACCCAGTACTTC. Amino acids: CASSPDRGHNKTQYF.

This clone came up many times. The chain uses TRBV7-9 and TRBJ2-5; D not resolved. Germline CDR1 and CDR2: SEHNR and FQNEAQ (reference sequence). Between the trimmed V and J ends, which lost 4 bases and 2 bases, there was a span of 5 bases. The CDR3 contains 12 residues. CDR3 bases: TGTGCCAGCAGCTCAGGACAAGAGACCCAGTACTTC. This translates into CASSSGQETQYF.

This clone was detected many times. Other DNA sequences in this sample translate to the same CDR3. V usage is TRBV28 and J usage is TRBJ1-1; 8 bases agree with TRBD1. V was clipped by 5 bases and J by 4 bases; unmatched bases: 3. In germline, CDR1 is MDHEN, CDR2 SYDVKM. The CDR3 runs to 13 residues. The CDR3 is CASSLTGGTEAFF. In DNA, the CDR3 is TGTGCCAGCAGTCTCACAGGGGGCACTGAAGCTTTCTTT.

This clone was observed at least ten times. In DNA, the CDR3 is TGTGCCAGCAGCTTAGTCAGGCTCGATGAGCAGTTCTTC. This gives the protein CASSLVRLDEQFF. This rearrangement joins TRBV7-9 to TRBJ2-1; D unclear. Germline V gene sequence: CDR1 SEHNR, CDR2 FQNEAQ (reference sequence). There are 13 residues in the CDR3. Deletions cut 1 base from V and 8 bases from J, with 9 bases between.